The 8 T cell receptor beta chains reported below all come from one sample, sequenced in a study of OX40 agonist ivuxolimab in advanced cancers. Profiling relied on immunoSEQ multiplex PCR, and the TCRdb table lists in-frame clones only, not all of them. The sample gives some 30,000 clones, roughly 79% of which show up once; roughly a fifth is in the top ten. Sample: CD4+ or CD8+ T cells sorted from blood, taken in a trial of the OX40 agonist ivuxolimab. The source of these receptors is an adult with an advanced solid tumor such as melanoma, head and neck, liver or kidney cancer.

The chain combines TRBV28 with TRBJ2-5, with 9 bases fitting TRBD1. The DNA matches TRBJ2-7 better at its end, which makes the J call doubtful. CDR3 length equals 14 residues. Per germline, CDR1 MDHEN and CDR2 SYDVKM. The CDR3 DNA reads TGTGCCAGCAGCCGGGACAGGGAGATTTACGAGCAGTACTTC. Protein: CASSRDREIYEQYF.

This rearrangement joins TRBV2 to TRBJ2-2; D is unresolved. The CDR3 is 14 amino acids. V was cut by 2 bases and J by 6 bases, with 10 bases left in between. CDR1 SNHLY and CDR2 FYNNEI come from the germline V gene. CDR3 coding DNA: TGTGCCAGCAGTGAATTTTCCCGGGCCGGGGAGCTGTTTTTT. This gives the protein CASSEFSRAGELFF.

The chain combines TRBV7-9 with TRBJ2-5, with 8 nucleotides matching TRBD1. Germline-derived CDR1 and CDR2 are SEHNR and FQNEAQ (reference sequence). V shed 5 bases, J shed 5 bases, and the junction held 10 bases outside the gene matches. The length of the CDR3 is 15 residues. The CDR3 region is CASSPRTGRLETQYF. The DNA for the CDR3 is TGTGCCAGCAGCCCGAGGACAGGGCGGTTGGAGACCCAGTACTTC.

The chain combines TRBV5-1 with TRBJ2-5; tentatively, D is TRBD1 (6 bases). Per the germline V gene, CDR1 is SGHRS and CDR2 is YFSETQ. The CDR3 is made up of 15 amino acids. V shed 2 bases and J shed 5 bases, with 16 bases lying between them. The CDR3 is CASSLGQTLGETQYF. DNA of the CDR3: TGCGCCAGCAGCTTAGGACAGACCCTCGGGGAGACCCAGTACTTC.

CDR3 region: CASSTPGRMEEAFF. Written as DNA, the CDR3 is TGTGCCAGCAGTACCCCGGGTCGAATGGAGGAAGCTTTCTTT. The V and J genes are TRBV6-5 and TRBJ1-1; D call uncertain. The CDR3 runs 14 residues. Trimming pared 5 bases from V and 8 bases from J, leaving 18 bases between. Germline CDR1 MNHEY, CDR2 SVGAGI.

This chain joins TRBV7-9 and TRBJ1-5, with D perhaps TRBD1 (6 bases). In germline, CDR1 is SEHNR, CDR2 FQNEAQ (reference sequence). This CDR3 has 14 amino acids. The V end lost 2 bases, the J end lost 5 bases, and 10 bases lay between the germline ends. The CDR3 sequence: CASSLNQGHQPQHF. CDR3 DNA sequence: TGTGCCAGCAGCTTAAATCAGGGGCATCAGCCCCAGCATTTT.

The CDR3 nucleotides read TGTGCCAGCAGCTTAGGTGAGGTGAGCTCCTACAATGAGCAGTTCTTC. As protein: CASSLGEVSSYNEQFF. The V gene is TRBV7-2, the J gene TRBJ2-1; no clear D. Germline V lookup: CDR1 SGHTA, CDR2 FQGNSA. V lost 1 base to trimming and J lost 0 bases, with 10 bases between them. The CDR3 sequence is 16 residues long.

The V call is TRBV4-1, the J call TRBJ1-2; TRBD1 agrees at 7 bases. The CDR3 has 15 amino acids. Germline values: CDR1 MGHRA, CDR2 YSYEKL. Germline trimming cut 0 bases from V and 8 bases from J; bases unmatched to any gene: 9. CDR3 loop: CASSQDSLGGSGYTF. The DNA of the CDR3 is TGCGCCAGCAGCCAAGATTCTCTAGGGGGCTCGGGCTACACCTTC.